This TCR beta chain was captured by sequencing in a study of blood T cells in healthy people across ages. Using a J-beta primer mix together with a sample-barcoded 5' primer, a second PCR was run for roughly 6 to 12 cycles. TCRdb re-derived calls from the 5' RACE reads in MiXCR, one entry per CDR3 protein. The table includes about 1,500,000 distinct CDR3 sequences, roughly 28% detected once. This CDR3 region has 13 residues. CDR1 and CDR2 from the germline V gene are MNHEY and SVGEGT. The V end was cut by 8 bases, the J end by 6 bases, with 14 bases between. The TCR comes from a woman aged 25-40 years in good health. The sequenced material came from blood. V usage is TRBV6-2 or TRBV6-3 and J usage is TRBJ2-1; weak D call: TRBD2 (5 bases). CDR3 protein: CASGRARINEQFF. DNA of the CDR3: TGTGCCAGCGGGCGGGCTCGGATCAATGAGCAGTTCTTC.